The present T cell receptor beta chain was sequenced within a study of cytomegalovirus exposure and HLA in healthy donors. Study summary: Findings of an earlier analysis included 117 million unique TCR beta sequences from roughly 190 million T cells.

This clone was detected a few times. Its antigen remains unknown. Amplification used 60 Vbeta primers and 13 Jbeta primers. Sequencing was performed with immunoSEQ multiplex PCR; in TCRdb, only in-frame clones are kept and a portion is missing. The table lists around 130,000 clones, 70% to 80% of them singletons. V shed 4 bases, J shed 2 bases, and the junction held 7 bases outside the gene matches. CDR1 is GTSNPN and CDR2 is SVGIG in the germline V gene (reference sequence). This CDR3 spans 14 amino acids. The study's findings and limits: Excluded: some indistinguishable V segments such as TRBV6-2 and TRBV6-3. The study designated about 160 TCR beta chains cytomegalovirus-associated.

The V gene is TRBV30, the J gene TRBJ2-7; 8 nucleotides line up with TRBD2. This clonotype was obtained from a man aged 25-45 years in good health and CMV-seronegative. Sequenced material: PBMCs. The CDR3, as DNA: TGTGCCTGGAACGGGGGGGACACCACCTACGAGCAGTACTTC. Amino acid sequence: CAWNGGDTTYEQYF.